Following are 9 T cell receptor beta chains from one sample sequenced in a study of CD8+ T cells in alopecia areata (dated by TCRdb to the late 2010s). Preparation of the library involved the immunoSEQ multiplex PCR assay. RNA was extracted from all samples and reverse transcribed into cDNA, which served as template for TCR sequencing. TCRdb's version of the immuneACCESS table is confined to in-frame rearrangements and falls short of the full clone set. An unresolved V gene accounts for under half of the shortfall where checked; the remainder is of unknown origin. Present in this sample are about 140,000 clones, about three fifths of which were seen just once. The ten most abundant clones make up around 6% of the sample. According to the study, the label for this sample's time point signals: baseline before oral tofacitinib. The sample in question was CD4+ T cells sorted from blood, obtained at week 0. The source is a human donor with alopecia areata.

This clone was counted a single time. The gene calls are TRBV5-1 and TRBJ2-7; no clear D. Germline V gene data show CDR1 as SGHRS and CDR2 as YFSETQ. V lost 2 bases to trimming and J lost 0 bases, with 9 bases between them. This CDR3 has 14 residues. As DNA, the CDR3 is TGCGCCAGCAGCTTTACTTTTAGCTCCTACGAGCAGTACTTC. It translates to CASSFTFSSYEQYF. The entire variable domain, with the rest obtained from reference TRBV5-1 and TRBJ2-7, is as follows: KAGVTQTPRYLIKTRGQQVTLSCSPISGHRSVSWYQQTPGQGLQFLFEYFSETQRNKGNFPGRFSGRQFSNSRSEMNVSTLELGDSALYLCASSFTFSSYEQYFGPGTRLTVT.

This clone appeared a few times. The gene calls are TRBV30 and TRBJ2-1; D is perhaps TRBD2 (5 bases). The length of the CDR3 is 12 residues. V lost 0 bases and J lost 8, with 8 bases in between. The germline gives CDR1 GTSNPN, CDR2 SVGIG (reference sequence). This chain's CDR3 is CAWSVRGYEQFF. For the CDR3, the DNA is TGTGCCTGGAGTGTAAGAGGGTATGAGCAGTTCTTC.

This clone is a singleton in its sample. This chain connects TRBV5-1 to TRBJ2-5; 13 nucleotides match TRBD2. Germline assignment: CDR1 SGHRS and CDR2 YFSETQ. Trimming took 2 bases from V and 0 from J; bases not matched to a gene: 1. The CDR3 has 16 amino acids. DNA of the CDR3: TGCGCCAGCAGCTTTGGACTAGCGGGGGACCAAGAGACCCAGTACTTC. As protein: CASSFGLAGDQETQYF.

This clone appeared a few times. The chain employs TRBV7-9 and TRBJ1-4; D call uncertain. V gave up 3 bases and J gave up 0 bases, with 5 bases separating them. This CDR3 has 14 residues. CDR1 is SEHNR and CDR2 is FQNEAQ in the germline V gene (reference sequence). The chain's CDR3 is CASSFPATNEKLFF. DNA for the CDR3: TGTGCCAGCAGCTTCCCAGCAACTAATGAAAAACTGTTTTTT.

This clone was observed a few times. The chain uses TRBV7-2 and TRBJ1-2, with D possibly TRBD1 on 6 matching bases. V was cut by 0 bases and J by 6 bases, with 8 bases left in between. CDR1 and CDR2 (germline): SGHTA, FQGNSA. The CDR3 sequence is 13 residues long. CDR3 DNA: TGTGCCAGCAGCTTAGCCCAGGGGCATGGCTACACCTTC. The encoded protein is CASSLAQGHGYTF.

This clone was counted only a few times. The chain employs TRBV18 and TRBJ2-2, with D possibly matching TRBD1 (6 bases). V dropped 5 bases and J dropped 0 bases, with 19 bases sitting between them. The CDR3 covers 18 residues. Germline V gene data show CDR1 as KGHSH and CDR2 as LQKENI. Here the CDR3 reads CASSSAGALPTNTGELFF. The CDR3 DNA follows: TGTGCCAGCTCATCTGCAGGGGCCTTACCGACGAACACCGGGGAGCTGTTTTTT.

This clone was counted only a few times. The chain combines TRBV6-6 with TRBJ1-2; tentatively, D is TRBD1 (5 bases). V lost 4 bases, J lost 2 bases, and 8 bases lay in between. CDR1 is MNHNY and CDR2 is SVGAGI in the germline V gene (reference sequence). The CDR3 has 13 amino acids. CDR3 DNA: TGTGCCAGCAGTTGGGGACGGAACTATGGCTACACCTTC. As protein: CASSWGRNYGYTF.

The V and J genes are TRBV9 and TRBJ1-4, with 7 bases lining up with TRBD1. The germline V gene encodes CDR1 SGDLS and CDR2 YYNGEE. Losses at the gene ends were 0 bases for V and 5 bases for J; bases not matched to a gene: 4. This CDR3 has 15 amino acids. Here the CDR3 reads CASSVAPTGNEKLFF. The CDR3 DNA sequence: TGTGCCAGCAGCGTAGCGCCGACAGGGAATGAAAAACTGTTTTTT.

The chain couples TRBV5-1 to TRBJ2-1; 9 bases agree with TRBD2. Per the germline V gene, CDR1 is SGHRS and CDR2 is YFSETQ. Trimming at V came to 4 bases and at J to 2 bases, leaving 4 bases not matched to a gene. CDR3 length: 15 amino acids. CDR3 protein: CASSTGLATYNEQFF. Written as DNA, the CDR3 is TGCGCCAGCAGCACTGGACTAGCGACCTACAATGAGCAGTTCTTC.